Below are 2 T cell receptor beta chains sequenced from a single sample in a study of spatial heterogeneity in lung cancer. Described time point: sample taken at primary tumor resection. Unsorted whole RNA of tumor, nontumor lung or frozen PBMC was sequenced. TCRdb re-called the 5' RACE reads through MiXCR, storing one row per CDR3 protein. Among approximately 82,000 distinct CDR3 sequences, over 10% were seen once, and the ten largest hold under 5.5%. This specimen consisted of PBMCs, obtained at surgery. These receptors were obtained from a male donor with early-stage non-small cell lung cancer.

The V gene is TRBV20-1, the J gene TRBJ2-1, with D perhaps matching TRBD2 (6 bases). CDR3 length equals 14 residues. CDR1 and CDR2 (germline): DFQATT, SNEGSKA (reference sequence). Trimming pared 3 bases from V and 7 bases from J, leaving 16 bases between. Written as DNA, the CDR3 is TGCAGTGCTAGTCGAGGTAGCGGTTTAAATGAGCAGTTCTTC. Its protein is CSASRGSGLNEQFF.

This chain uses TRBV5-1 with TRBJ1-3; TRBD1 might be the D (5 bases). Per germline, CDR1 SGHRS and CDR2 YFSETQ. This CDR3 contains 16 residues. The germline V and J ends were trimmed by 2 bases and 0 bases, with 12 bases remaining between them. This chain's CDR3 is CASSLYGAYSGNTIYF. In nucleotides, the CDR3 is TGCGCCAGCAGCTTATATGGGGCCTACTCTGGAAACACCATATATTTT.